This entry is about one T cell receptor beta chain. Its antigen remains unknown. Germline V gene sequence: CDR1 DFQATT, CDR2 SNEGSKA (reference sequence). Trimming pared 7 bases from V and 3 bases from J, leaving 9 bases between. The CDR3 has 11 residues. Amplification used 60 Vbeta primers and 13 Jbeta primers. Assay: immunoSEQ multiplex PCR; the TCRdb copy retains only in-frame clones and omits some. The sample has about 160,000 clones, 80% to 90% seen once. The data were taken from a study of cytomegalovirus exposure and HLA in healthy donors. Study results and limitations: From TCR beta sequences, most subjects' HLA-A and HLA-B alleles were reportedly predicted accurately. The productive fraction for most TCR beta V segments was about 90% or about 30% in an earlier analysis.

Donors likely had unrecorded immune exposures despite being nominally healthy when sampled. The source material was PBMCs. V and J are TRBV20-1 and TRBJ1-2; TRBD1 might be the D (6 bases). The sequence derives from a woman in her twenties or thirties in good health and CMV-seropositive. CDR3 residues: CSVGGHYGYTF. The CDR3 region has the DNA TGCAGTGTCGGGGGGCACTATGGCTACACCTTC.